This T cell receptor beta chain was identified in a study of blood T cell repertoires in COVID-19. Looking at the study overall: Acute and convalescent COVID-19 samples came from the United States, Italy and Spain. PBMCs, B-cell-depleted T cells, or T cells were the source of the cDNA or gDNA that made up the material.

Per the original data handling: Amplification of reference gene primers was used by the study to estimate nucleated cell counts. The method was immunoSEQ multiplex PCR; TCRdb's version includes in-frame clones alone and lacks a portion of them. Clone size and V and J calls were adopted from that table, with D and trimming inferred from the DNA. The table shows roughly 13,000 clones, with approximately 87% occurring only once. The CDR3 extends over 13 amino acids. CDR1 is SGHRS, CDR2 YFSETQ, per germline. V was pared by 4 bases and J by 2 bases, with 8 bases between. The clonotype originates from a man in his forties or fifties with active or convalescent COVID-19. The chain carries TRBV5-1 and TRBJ2-3; weak D call: TRBD1 (5 bases). What was sequenced was peripheral blood. The CDR3 loop reads CASSDSDTDTQYF. CDR3 nucleotide sequence: TGCGCCAGCAGCGACAGTGACACAGATACGCAGTATTTT. Together with reference TRBV5-1 and TRBJ2-3, the CDR3 gives the full variable domain: KAGVTQTPRYLIKTRGQQVTLSCSPISGHRSVSWYQQTPGQGLQFLFEYFSETQRNKGNFPGRFSGRQFSNSRSEMNVSTLELGDSALYLCASSDSDTDTQYFGPGTRLTVL.